Shown below are 9 T cell receptor beta chains from a single sample sequenced in a study of cytomegalovirus exposure and HLA in healthy donors. Primers included in the PCR were 60 Vbeta and 13 Jbeta primers. Clones were sequenced by immunoSEQ multiplex PCR, and TCRdb holds only the in-frame ones, with some missing. This repertoire shows hundreds of thousands of clones, over 80% found once; its top ten account for roughly 0.7%. Source material: PBMCs. The origin of the receptors is a boy aged 2 to 10 in good health and CMV-seronegative.

The V gene is TRBV5-1, the J gene TRBJ2-7, with D maybe TRBD2 (6 bases). The ends were cut back, 6 bases at V and 1 base at J, with 14 bases in the middle. The CDR3 totals 14 residues. The germline V gene has CDR1 SGHRS and CDR2 YFSETQ. CDR3 sequence reads: CASTRDLSSYEQYF. The DNA of the CDR3 is TGCGCCAGCACACGGGACTTAAGTTCCTACGAGCAGTACTTC. Full variable domain (remainder filled in from reference TRBV5-1 and TRBJ2-7): KAGVTQTPRYLIKTRGQQVTLSCSPISGHRSVSWYQQTPGQGLQFLFEYFSETQRNKGNFPGRFSGRQFSNSRSEMNVSTLELGDSALYLCASTRDLSSYEQYFGPGTRLTVT.

This rearrangement joins TRBV6-1 to TRBJ2-6; 12 bases align to TRBD1. V gave up 4 bases and J gave up 0 bases; unmatched junction bases: 1. CDR1 and CDR2 from the germline V gene are MNHNS and SASEGT. CDR3 length equals 17 residues. CDR3 DNA: TGTGCCAGCAGTGGGGACAGGGGGCTCTCTGGGGCCAACGTCCTGACTTTC. It encodes CASSGDRGLSGANVLTF.

Here the CDR3 DNA reads TGTGCCAGCAGTTACTCCGGGCAGGGTGTAGAGCCCCAGCATTTT. Translation gives CASSYSGQGVEPQHF. The chain recombines TRBV6-5 with TRBJ1-5; tentative D call: TRBD1 (5 bases). Germline CDR1 reads MNHEY; CDR2 reads SVGAGI. The CDR3 spans 15 residues. Trimming removed 0 bases at V and 8 bases at J, with 14 bases between.

The chain joins TRBV15 to TRBJ2-1, with a tentative D call TRBD2 (6 bases). CDR1 and CDR2 (germline): LNHNV, YYDKDF (reference sequence). Trimming removed 5 bases at V and 6 bases at J, with 17 bases between. The CDR3 covers 15 residues. CDR3 region: CATSHRDSGGNEQFF. CDR3 in DNA: TGTGCCACCAGCCATCGGGATAGCGGAGGCAATGAGCAGTTCTTC.

The chain has TRBV5-1 and TRBJ1-2, with D possibly being TRBD1 (5 bases). V lost 1 base to trimming and J lost 4 bases, with 17 bases between them. Germline V gene lookup returns CDR1 SGHRS and CDR2 YFSETQ. The CDR3 consists of 16 residues. The CDR3 protein is CASSLTPGEVAYGYTF. The DNA for the CDR3 is TGCGCCAGCAGCTTGACGCCGGGGGAGGTGGCCTATGGCTACACCTTC.

The genes are TRBV7-8 and TRBJ1-5; D is unresolved. Looked up from germline, CDR1 is SGHVS and CDR2 is FQNEAQ. Trimming removed 2 bases at V and 0 bases at J, with 11 bases between. This CDR3 is built from 16 residues. As DNA, the CDR3 is TGTGCCAGCAGCTTAATGGGAGGCGTTAGCAATCAGCCCCAGCATTTT. It is translated as CASSLMGGVSNQPQHF.

The V call is TRBV4-1, the J call TRBJ1-2; D remains ambiguous. V lost 2 bases to trimming and J lost 6 bases, with 13 bases between them. CDR3 size: 14 residues. CDR1 is MGHRA, CDR2 YSYEKL, per germline. CDR3 sequence: CASSQSGPRDGYTF. CDR3 sequence (DNA): TGCGCCAGCAGCCAATCCGGGCCGCGGGATGGCTACACCTTC.

This clone has just one count. The chain links TRBV5-1 to TRBJ2-3; 8 nucleotides match TRBD1. Germline loops: CDR1 SGHRS, CDR2 YFSETQ. CDR3 length: 15 residues. The ends lost 0 bases at V and 5 bases at J; junction bases unmatched: 5. The CDR3 loop is CASSLGQGAGDTQYF. The CDR3 DNA sequence: TGCGCCAGCAGCTTGGGGCAGGGGGCTGGAGATACGCAGTATTTT.

The chain carries TRBV10-3 and TRBJ1-2, with TRBD1 identical over 7 bases. Germline CDR1 and CDR2: ENHRY and SYGVKD. CDR3 length equals 15 residues. Losses at the gene ends were 0 bases for V and 8 bases for J; bases not matched to a gene: 9. CDR3 sequence: CAISESERGLGGYTF. CDR3 bases: TGTGCCATCAGTGAGTCGGAAAGGGGGCTGGGGGGCTACACCTTC.